The source of this TCR beta chain is a study of cytomegalovirus exposure and HLA in healthy donors. Overall study findings and caveats: In an earlier analysis, productive rearrangement rates for most beta V segments clustered near 87% or 30%.

In the PCR, 60 Vbeta and 13 Jbeta primers were used. In the source study's methods: In a later analysis, the count reached 76 million or so unique TCR beta chains, with 8.5 million to 14 million shared. Using immunoSEQ multiplex PCR, the repertoire was profiled, and TCRdb retains in-frame clones only, with some absent. The V and J calls and the clone size are those of that table, but D and trimming were determined from the DNA. This sample has about 190,000 clones, with around 67% found just once. Only a few counts were recorded for this clone. What it binds is unknown. Participants comprised healthy donors of bone marrow. The CDR3 has 14 residues. With 4 bases removed from V and 1 base from J, the gap between germline ends came to 11 bases. Germline V lookup: CDR1 SGHRS, CDR2 YFSETQ.

The source of this sequence is a woman between 25 and 40 years old in good health and CMV-seropositive. V usage is TRBV5-1 and J usage is TRBJ1-1, with D perhaps TRBD1 (5 bases). What was sequenced was PBMCs. As DNA, the CDR3 is TGCGCCAGCAGCCCACTGGGGGGGAACACTGAAGCTTTCTTT. Translated: CASSPLGGNTEAFF.